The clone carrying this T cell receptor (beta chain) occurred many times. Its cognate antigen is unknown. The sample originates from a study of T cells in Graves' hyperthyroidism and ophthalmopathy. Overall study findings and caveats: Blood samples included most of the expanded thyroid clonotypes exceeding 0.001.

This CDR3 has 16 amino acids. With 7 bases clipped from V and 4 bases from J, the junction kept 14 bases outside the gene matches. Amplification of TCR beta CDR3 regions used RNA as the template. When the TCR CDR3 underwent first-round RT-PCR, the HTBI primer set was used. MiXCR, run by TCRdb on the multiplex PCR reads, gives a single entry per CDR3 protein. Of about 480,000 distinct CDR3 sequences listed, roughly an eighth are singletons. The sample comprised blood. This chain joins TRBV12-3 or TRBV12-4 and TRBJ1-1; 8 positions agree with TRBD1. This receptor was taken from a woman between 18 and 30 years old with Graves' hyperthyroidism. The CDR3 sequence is CASIFSGDRLSTEAFF. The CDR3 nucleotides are TGTGCCAGCATTTTTAGTGGGGACAGGTTGTCCACTGAAGCTTTCTTT.